This T cell receptor (beta chain) was sequenced for a study of identical twins. General study points: Invariant T cells like MAIT and iNKT could partly confound the zero-insertion analyses. Abundant beta clonotypes from cord blood bore fewer insertions; memory repertoires lacked this pattern. The study based its conclusions on cross-sectional statistical analysis and did not follow the same donors.

A universal primer site arose from template switching, and cDNA bore unique molecular identifiers. MiXCR, run by TCRdb on the 5' RACE reads, gives a single entry per CDR3 protein. The sample has fewer than 900,000 distinct CDR3 sequences; approximately 21% are singletons. The CDR3 runs to 14 residues. CDR1 is MGHRA and CDR2 is YSYEKL in the germline V gene. V was shortened by 3 bases and J by 4 bases, with 12 bases between the two germline ends. Of note for this clonotype: Its specificity is unknown.

The same sample was also used in a study of T cells expressing NK-cell markers.

V gene TRBV4-1 combines with J gene TRBJ2-5; D remains ambiguous. This clonotype was sampled from a woman between 18 and 29 years old in good health. The specimen sequenced was PBMCs. The CDR3 DNA reads as TGCGCCAGCAGCCATCGGACGGACGGAGAGACCCAGTACTTC. Amino acids: CASSHRTDGETQYF.